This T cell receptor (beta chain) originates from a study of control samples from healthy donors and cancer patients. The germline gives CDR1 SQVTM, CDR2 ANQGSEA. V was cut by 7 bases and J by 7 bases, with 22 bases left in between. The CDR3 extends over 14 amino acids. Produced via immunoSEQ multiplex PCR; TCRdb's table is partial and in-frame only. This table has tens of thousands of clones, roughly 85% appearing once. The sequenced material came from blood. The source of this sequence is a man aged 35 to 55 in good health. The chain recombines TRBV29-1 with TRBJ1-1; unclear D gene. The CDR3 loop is CSGQRTVSLDEAFF. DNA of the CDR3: TGCAGCGGCCAAAGGACGGTGAGCTTGGATGAAGCTTTCTTT.